This is a list of T cell receptor beta chains from one sample in a study of cytomegalovirus exposure and HLA in healthy donors. Repertoires were generated with immunoSEQ multiplex PCR, while TCRdb's copy carries only in-frame clones and drops some. The table has some 150,000 clones, approximately 82% seen once; the top ten hold roughly 1.9%. Sequenced input: PBMCs. Receptors were obtained from a woman in her forties in good health and CMV-seronegative. Both conserved end residues are part of each CDR3. Fields, in order: CDR3 protein, CDR3 DNA, D gene, J gene, CDR3 length, clone size, V gene. The D gene is left open where the match is weak. The size of a clone is reported for some rows only, either as once, few or many, or as a class for expanded clones.

CASSLSAGTAQPQHF	TGTGCCAGCAGTTTATCCGCCGGGACAGCTCAGCCCCAGCATTTT	TRBD1	TRBJ1-5	15	NA	TRBV27
CASSPSRVRNTEAFF	TGTGCCAGCAGCCCGTCACGGGTAAGGAACACTGAAGCTTTCTTT	NA	TRBJ1-1	15	NA	TRBV9
CASRDLAGGPEQYF	TGTGCCAGTAGGGATCTAGCGGGAGGGCCCGAGCAGTACTTC	TRBD2	TRBJ2-7	14	NA	TRBV19
CASSPLVVVSATEAFF	TGTGCCAGCAGCCCCCTGGTGGTGGTTAGCGCCACTGAAGCTTTCTTT	NA	TRBJ1-1	16	NA	TRBV7-8
CASSPGTSGRARETQYF	TGTGCCAGCAGCCCAGGGACTAGCGGGAGGGCTCGAGAGACCCAGTACTTC	TRBD2	TRBJ2-5	17	NA	TRBV14
CASSVEGTGVSEAFF	TGTGCCAGCAGCGTAGAGGGGACAGGGGTCTCTGAAGCTTTCTTT	TRBD1	TRBJ1-1	15	NA	TRBV9
CASSPSWGGGGNQPQHF	TGTGCCAGCAGCCCATCGTGGGGTGGAGGGGGCAATCAGCCCCAGCATTTT	NA	TRBJ1-5	17	few	TRBV27
CASSPELEYSNQPQHF	TGTGCCAGCTCACCGGAGTTGGAATATAGCAATCAGCCCCAGCATTTT	NA	TRBJ1-5	16	few	TRBV18
CASSLVATGELFF	TGTGCCAGCAGCTTAGTGGCCACCGGGGAGCTGTTTTTT	NA	TRBJ2-2	13	few	TRBV7-2
CASSVAQGAVYGYTF	TGTGCCAGCAGCGTAGCACAGGGGGCAGTCTATGGCTACACCTTC	TRBD1	TRBJ1-2	15	NA	TRBV9
CASVTGATLNTGELFF	TGTGCCAGTGTCACAGGGGCGACACTAAACACCGGGGAGCTGTTTTTT	TRBD1	TRBJ2-2	16	NA	TRBV19
CASRERAGSSYEQYF	TGTGCCAGCAGGGAAAGAGCGGGAAGCTCCTACGAGCAGTACTTC	TRBD2	TRBJ2-7	15	NA	TRBV2
CATGLLRTQYF	TGTGCCACCGGACTCCTTCGGACCCAGTACTTC	NA	TRBJ2-5	11	NA	TRBV28